The next 21 T cell receptor beta chains were all read from a single sample in a study of cytomegalovirus exposure and HLA in healthy donors. A multiplex PCR was run with 60 Vbeta primers and 13 Jbeta primers. Only in-frame clones appear in the TCRdb table, and some are missing; sequencing was by immunoSEQ multiplex PCR. The data contain 75,000 to 80,000 clones, approximately 81% of them singletons. The source material was PBMCs. Receptors originate from a woman in her forties in good health and CMV-seropositive.

This chain uses TRBV6-1 with TRBJ2-2; 10 bases are a match to TRBD2. Germline values: CDR1 MNHNS, CDR2 SASEGT. The J segment lost 6 bases and the V segment lost 8 bases, leaving 6 bases of the junction unmatched. This CDR3 is 14 amino acids long. The CDR3 region has the DNA TGTGCCAGCCTGAGCGGGGGGGCCCCCGGGGAGCTGTTTTTT. It encodes CASLSGGAPGELFF.

The V and J genes are TRBV6-4 and TRBJ1-4, with 10 bases that match TRBD1. V lost 5 bases and J lost 0; bases outside the gene matches: 9. The germline gives CDR1 MRHNA, CDR2 SNTAGT. This CDR3 spans 18 amino acids. The DNA of the CDR3 is TGTGCCAGCAGTTCGAGCGGGACAGGGGCTGCAACTAATGAAAAACTGTTTTTT. It translates to CASSSSGTGAATNEKLFF.

The chain combines TRBV19 with TRBJ2-7; the match to TRBD1 covers 10 bases. CDR3 length: 14 residues. The germline CDR1 and CDR2 sequences are LNHDA and SQIVND (reference sequence). V lost 4 bases to trimming and J lost 3 bases; unmatched junction nucleotides: 3. The CDR3 region is CASSTGQGVYEQYF. CDR3 coding DNA: TGTGCCAGTAGTACAGGACAGGGGGTCTACGAGCAGTACTTC.

The chain uses TRBV27 and TRBJ1-1; 8 bases are shared with TRBD1. The germline gives CDR1 MNHEY, CDR2 SMNVEV (reference sequence). V lost 4 bases, J lost 3 bases, and 4 bases stayed unmatched. The CDR3 is made up of 14 amino acids. This chain's CDR3 is CASSSYRGDTEAFF. The CDR3 coding sequence is TGTGCCAGCAGTTCCTACAGGGGGGACACTGAAGCTTTCTTT.

This chain joins TRBV18 and TRBJ2-3; 13 positions match TRBD2. From germline, CDR1 is KGHSH and CDR2 LQKENI. The trim removed 4 bases at V and 4 bases at J, leaving 11 bases unmatched. The CDR3 sequence is 18 residues long. CDR3 nucleotides: TGTGCCAGCTCACAACTTACTAGCGGGGGGGCCGTCGCAGATACGCAGTATTTT. Encoded protein: CASSQLTSGGAVADTQYF.

The V and J genes are TRBV2 and TRBJ2-7; 11 positions agree with TRBD1. From germline, CDR1 is SNHLY and CDR2 FYNNEI. The V segment lost 7 bases and the J segment 2 bases; nucleotides outside the gene matches: 4. This CDR3 has 14 amino acids. The chain's CDR3 is CASMKDRGPYEQYF. In nucleotides, the CDR3 is TGTGCCAGCATGAAGGACAGGGGGCCCTACGAGCAGTACTTC.

This chain connects TRBV4-3 to TRBJ2-1, with 9 bases that match TRBD1. Per germline, CDR1 LGHNA and CDR2 YSLEER. The CDR3 covers 21 residues. Trimming removed 5 bases from V and 6 bases from J; junction bases left unmatched: 26. The CDR3 reads CASSSTHGQGYYYLMVNEQFF. In DNA, the CDR3 is TGCGCCAGCAGCTCGACTCATGGACAGGGGTATTATTACCTTATGGTCAATGAGCAGTTCTTC.

The chain carries TRBV11-2 and TRBJ2-1; 16 bases are shared with TRBD2. CDR1 SGHAT and CDR2 FQNNGV come from the germline V gene. Losses at the gene ends were 5 bases for V and 5 bases for J; bases not matched to a gene: 9. The CDR3 totals 18 residues. As DNA, the CDR3 is TGTGCCAGCAGCCCCGGGACTAGCGGGGGGGTAAAACACAATGAGCAGTTCTTC. It yields the protein CASSPGTSGGVKHNEQFF.

The chain uses TRBV7-5 and TRBJ1-2; TRBD1 reflects the table's D call only, with no check against the DNA. TRBV7-5 is shown as a pseudogene. The CDR3 runs to 15 residues. The CDR3 reads CVRSIPTGTPYGYTF. CDR3 coding DNA: TGTGTCAGAAGCATTCCAACCGGGACACCTTATGGCTACACCTTC.

The gene calls are TRBV19 and TRBJ1-2; D is possibly TRBD1 (6 bases). The CDR3 runs 13 residues. Germline values: CDR1 LNHDA, CDR2 SQIVND (reference sequence). Deletions cut 8 bases from V and 4 bases from J, with 14 bases between. The CDR3 coding sequence is TGTGCCAGTGGGACCAGGGGCGGCTATGGCTACACCTTC. It translates to CASGTRGGYGYTF. Complete variable domain (other parts from reference TRBV19 and TRBJ1-2): DGGITQSPKYLFRKEGQNVTLSCEQNLNHDAMYWYRQDPGQGLRLIYYSQIVNDFQKGDIAEGYSVSREKKESFPLTVTSAQKNPTAFYLCASGTRGGYGYTFGSGTRLTVV.

DNA of the CDR3: TGTGCCAGCAGCTTACAGGGACTAACCTACGAGCAGTACTTC. Translating gives CASSLQGLTYEQYF. The gene calls are TRBV5-6 and TRBJ2-7, with D possibly being TRBD2 (7 bases). The ends were cut back, 2 bases at V and 2 bases at J, with 11 bases in the middle. From germline, CDR1 is SGHDT and CDR2 YYEEEE. CDR3 length: 14 amino acids.

The chain joins TRBV30 to TRBJ1-1, with D maybe TRBD1 (5 bases). CDR3 length: 15 amino acids. V was clipped by 6 bases and J by 2 bases, with 19 bases between them. Germline V lookup: CDR1 GTSNPN, CDR2 SVGIG (reference sequence). The CDR3 DNA reads as TGTGCCTGCCCAAAGGGTGGAGGGGCAAACACTGAAGCTTTCTTT. Residues: CACPKGGGANTEAFF. Full variable domain (rest looked up from reference TRBV30 and TRBJ1-1): SQTIHQWPATLVQPVGSPLSLECTVEGTSNPNLYWYRQAAGRGLQLLFYSVGIGQISSEVPQNLSASRPQDRQFILSSKKLLLSDSGFYLCACPKGGGANTEAFFGQGTRLTVV.

The V call is TRBV2, the J call TRBJ2-2, with 11 bases fitting TRBD2. Looked up from germline, CDR1 is SNHLY and CDR2 is FYNNEI. This CDR3 region has 14 residues. V dropped 5 bases and J dropped 7; count of bases not matched to a gene: 3. CDR3 sequence reads: CASSQGLAGGELFF. The CDR3 coding sequence is TGTGCCAGCAGTCAAGGACTAGCGGGCGGGGAGCTGTTTTTT. Filled out from reference TRBV2 and TRBJ2-2, the complete variable domain reads EPEVTQTPSHQVTQMGQEVILRCVPISNHLYFYWYRQILGQKVEFLVSFYNNEISEKSEIFDDQFSVERPDGSNFTLKIRSTKLEDSAMYFCASSQGLAGGELFFGEGSRLTVL.

The chain joins TRBV30 to TRBJ2-3, with D possibly TRBD2 on 6 matching bases. Germline lookup yields CDR1 GTSNPN and CDR2 SVGIG (reference sequence). V was cut by 2 bases and J by 2 bases, with 14 bases left in between. This CDR3 contains 15 residues. This CDR3 is CAWSPNPGATDTQYF. The CDR3 DNA sequence: TGTGCCTGGAGTCCTAACCCGGGAGCCACAGATACGCAGTATTTT. Based on the CDR3 plus reference TRBV30 and TRBJ2-3, the full variable domain is SQTIHQWPATLVQPVGSPLSLECTVEGTSNPNLYWYRQAAGRGLQLLFYSVGIGQISSEVPQNLSASRPQDRQFILSSKKLLLSDSGFYLCAWSPNPGATDTQYFGPGTRLTVL.

The chain has TRBV19 and TRBJ2-5, with TRBD2 as a possible D gene (5 bases). The CDR3 covers 16 residues. The V and J ends lost 5 bases and 5 bases respectively, with 21 bases between them. CDR1 is LNHDA and CDR2 is SQIVND in the germline V gene (reference sequence). This CDR3 is CASSPRTGGVGETQYF. The DNA of the CDR3 is TGTGCCAGTAGTCCCCGGACTGGAGGAGTGGGCGAGACCCAGTACTTC. The complete variable domain, with remaining parts taken from reference TRBV19 and TRBJ2-5, reads DGGITQSPKYLFRKEGQNVTLSCEQNLNHDAMYWYRQDPGQGLRLIYYSQIVNDFQKGDIAEGYSVSREKKESFPLTVTSAQKNPTAFYLCASSPRTGGVGETQYFGPGTRLLVL.

The genes are TRBV19 and TRBJ2-2; 11 nucleotides line up with TRBD1. CDR3 size: 16 residues. The junction had 14 bases not matched to a gene; V was cut back by 10 bases and J by 7 bases. The germline gives CDR1 LNHDA, CDR2 SQIVND (reference sequence). In DNA, the CDR3 is TGTGCCACAAAAAGCAGGGGACAGGGGGTCGGCGGGGAGCTGTTTTTT. The encoded protein is CATKSRGQGVGGELFF. The variable domain in full, with the rest retrieved from reference TRBV19 and TRBJ2-2, is DGGITQSPKYLFRKEGQNVTLSCEQNLNHDAMYWYRQDPGQGLRLIYYSQIVNDFQKGDIAEGYSVSREKKESFPLTVTSAQKNPTAFYLCATKSRGQGVGGELFFGEGSRLTVL.

V and J are TRBV5-6 and TRBJ1-4; weak D call: TRBD1 (5 bases). CDR1 is SGHDT and CDR2 is YYEEEE in the germline V gene. V was clipped by 2 bases and J by 0 bases, with 11 bases between them. The CDR3 loop spans 16 amino acids. This CDR3 reads CASSFSGPATNEKLFF. The DNA of the CDR3 is TGTGCCAGCAGCTTCTCAGGGCCCGCAACTAATGAAAAACTGTTTTTT. Full variable domain (rest looked up from reference TRBV5-6 and TRBJ1-4): DAGVTQSPTHLIKTRGQQVTLRCSPKSGHDTVSWYQQALGQGPQFIFQYYEEEERQRGNFPDRFSGHQFPNYSSELNVNALLLGDSALYLCASSFSGPATNEKLFFGSGTQLSVL.

This chain links TRBV6-1 with TRBJ1-1; 9 bases map to TRBD1. CDR1 is MNHNS, CDR2 SASEGT, per germline. The V gene end was trimmed by 5 bases and the J gene end by 7 bases; junction bases not matched to a gene: 2. The CDR3 is 12 residues long. For the CDR3, the DNA is TGTGCCAGCAGTACGACAGGGGGTGAAGCTTTCTTT. It encodes CASSTTGGEAFF.

CDR3 sequence: CASSLDRGSGADTQYF. The CDR3 nucleotides are TGTGCCAGCAGCTTAGATCGGGGAAGCGGGGCAGATACGCAGTATTTT. The chain combines TRBV11-2 with TRBJ2-3; 7 bases map to TRBD2. In germline, CDR1 is SGHAT, CDR2 FQNNGV. The CDR3 spans 16 residues. Trimming removed 0 bases from V and 4 bases from J; junction bases left unmatched: 7.

The genes are TRBV4-2 and TRBJ2-3; 8 bases are shared with TRBD1. Germline V gene sequence: CDR1 LGHNA, CDR2 YNFKEQ. The ends lost 1 base at V and 6 bases at J; junction bases unmatched: 9. The CDR3 extends over 16 amino acids. The CDR3 sequence: CASSQGIRGLLDTQYF. The CDR3 coding sequence is TGTGCCAGCAGCCAAGGAATCAGGGGGCTGTTGGATACGCAGTATTTT.

The V and J genes are TRBV9 and TRBJ2-1; 9 bases match TRBD2. Germline V gene data show CDR1 as SGDLS and CDR2 as YYNGEE. This CDR3 contains 15 residues. J gave up 3 bases and V 0 bases, and 1 base lay outside the gene matches. CDR3 in amino acids: CASSVASGDYNEQFF. DNA of the CDR3: TGTGCCAGCAGCGTAGCTAGCGGGGACTACAATGAGCAGTTCTTC.